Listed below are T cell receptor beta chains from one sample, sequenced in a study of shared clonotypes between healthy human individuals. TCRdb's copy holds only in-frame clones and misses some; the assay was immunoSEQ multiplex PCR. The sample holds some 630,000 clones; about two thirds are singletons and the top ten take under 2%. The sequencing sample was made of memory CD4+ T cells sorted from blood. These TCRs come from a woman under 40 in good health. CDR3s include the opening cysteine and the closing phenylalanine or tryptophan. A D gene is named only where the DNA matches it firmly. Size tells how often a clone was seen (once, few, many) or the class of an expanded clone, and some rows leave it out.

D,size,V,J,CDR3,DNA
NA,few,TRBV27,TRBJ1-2,CASSFSGRGDYGYTF,TGTGCCAGCAGTTTTTCGGGCAGGGGAGATTATGGCTACACCTTC
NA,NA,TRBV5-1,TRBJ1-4,CASSLGDYNEKLFF,TGCGCCAGCAGCTTAGGGGACTATAATGAAAAACTGTTTTTT
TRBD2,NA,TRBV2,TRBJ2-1,CASSELSHQGLANSYNEQFF,TGTGCCAGCAGTGAATTGTCGCATCAGGGACTAGCTAACTCCTACAATGAGCAGTTCTTC
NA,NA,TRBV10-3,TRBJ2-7,CAIRDVGGEYREQYF,TGTGCCATCAGGGACGTGGGGGGCGAATATAGAGAGCAGTACTTC
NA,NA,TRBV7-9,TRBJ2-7,CASSFSEDSYEQYF,TGTGCCAGCAGCTTTTCGGAAGATTCCTACGAGCAGTACTTC
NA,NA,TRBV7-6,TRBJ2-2,CASRMTAHTGELFF,TGTGCCAGCAGAATGACAGCCCACACCGGGGAGCTGTTTTTT
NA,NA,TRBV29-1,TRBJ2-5,CSVEGLGETQYF,TGCAGCGTTGAGGGTCTGGGAGAGACCCAGTACTTC
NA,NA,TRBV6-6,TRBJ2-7,CASSSGTPPFYEQYF,TGTGCCAGCAGCTCCGGGACCCCGCCTTTCTACGAGCAGTACTTC
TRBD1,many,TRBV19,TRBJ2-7,CAKPTGSSYEQYF,TGTGCCAAACCGACAGGGAGCTCCTACGAGCAGTACTTC
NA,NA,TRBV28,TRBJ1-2,CASGPVPFYGYTF,TGTGCCAGCGGCCCCGTCCCCTTCTATGGCTACACCTTC
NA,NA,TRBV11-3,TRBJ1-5,CASSTTLRDGAFNQPQHF,TGTGCCAGCAGTACAACCCTCCGGGACGGCGCTTTCAATCAGCCCCAGCATTTT
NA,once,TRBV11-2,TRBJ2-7,CASIRADTGYDEQYF,TGTGCCAGCATCCGCGCAGACACAGGCTATGACGAGCAGTACTTC
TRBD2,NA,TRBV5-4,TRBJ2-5,CASSLGQGLAGMGETQYF,TGTGCCAGCAGCTTGGGTCAGGGACTAGCGGGAATGGGAGAGACCCAGTACTTC
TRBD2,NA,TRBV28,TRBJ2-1,CASRPGTSKDEQFF,TGTGCCAGCAGACCCGGGACTAGTAAAGATGAGCAGTTCTTC
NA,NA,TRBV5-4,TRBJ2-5,CASSFPGRRETQYF,TGTGCCAGCAGCTTTCCGGGAAGGCGAGAGACCCAGTACTTC
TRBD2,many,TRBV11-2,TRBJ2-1,CASSSSIGSGRADNEQFF,TGTGCCAGCAGCTCCTCTATCGGAAGCGGGAGGGCCGACAATGAGCAGTTCTTC
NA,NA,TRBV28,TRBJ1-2,CATGRNYGYTF,TGTGCCACAGGGCGCAACTATGGCTACACCTTC
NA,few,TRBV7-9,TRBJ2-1,CASSYSSDYNEQFF,TGTGCCAGCTCCTACAGTTCCGACTACAATGAGCAGTTCTTC
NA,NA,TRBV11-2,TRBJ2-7,CASSPMGTEQYF,TGTGCCAGCAGCCCCATGGGGACCGAGCAGTACTTC
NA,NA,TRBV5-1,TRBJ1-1,CASSWQGSGHNTEAFF,TGCGCCAGCAGCTGGCAGGGGTCGGGACACAACACTGAAGCTTTCTTT
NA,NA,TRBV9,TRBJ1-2,CASSVGGTGGYTF,TGTGCCAGCAGCGTAGGGGGTACGGGTGGCTACACCTTC
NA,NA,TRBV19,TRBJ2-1,CASSITLLRAYNEQFF,TGTGCCAGTAGTATTACCCTCCTGCGGGCCTACAATGAGCAGTTCTTC
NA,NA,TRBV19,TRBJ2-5,CASRQDTQETQYF,TGTGCCAGTAGACAGGACACCCAAGAGACCCAGTACTTC
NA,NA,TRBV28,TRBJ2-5,CASSSYLLGAQYF,TGTGCCAGCAGTTCGTACCTGCTAGGCGCCCAGTACTTC
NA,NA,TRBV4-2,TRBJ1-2,CASSQEIGSGYTF,TGTGCCAGCAGCCAAGAGATAGGGAGCGGCTACACCTTC
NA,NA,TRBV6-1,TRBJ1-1,CASSEWPDQNTEAFF,TGTGCCAGCAGTGAATGGCCCGACCAGAACACTGAAGCTTTCTTT
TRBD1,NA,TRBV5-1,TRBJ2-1,CASTPLTGTGIFNEQFF,TGCGCCAGCACACCCCTTACCGGGACAGGTATTTTCAATGAGCAGTTCTTC
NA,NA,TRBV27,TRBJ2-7,CASSRYGAGENYEQYF,TGTGCCAGCAGCCGATACGGGGCGGGTGAGAATTACGAGCAGTACTTC
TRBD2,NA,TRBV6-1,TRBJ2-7,CASSPPGGRIYEQYF,TGTGCCAGCAGTCCCCCGGGGGGGCGGATCTACGAGCAGTACTTC
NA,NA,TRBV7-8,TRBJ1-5,CASSFNSNQPQHF,TGTGCCAGCAGCTTCAATAGCAATCAGCCCCAGCATTTT
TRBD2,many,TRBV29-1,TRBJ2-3,CSVERAWGRAKDTQYF,TGCAGCGTTGAAAGGGCGTGGGGGAGGGCCAAAGATACGCAGTATTTT
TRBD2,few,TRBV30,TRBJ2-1,CAWSLGLAEYNEQFF,TGTGCCTGGAGTTTGGGGCTAGCGGAATACAATGAGCAGTTCTTC
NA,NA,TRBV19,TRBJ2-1,CASSIERRYNEQFF,TGTGCCAGTAGTATCGAGCGGCGGTACAATGAGCAGTTCTTC
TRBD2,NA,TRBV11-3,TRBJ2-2,CASSLSWTSGRNPNTGELFF,TGTGCCAGCAGCTTAAGTTGGACTAGCGGGAGGAATCCGAACACCGGGGAGCTGTTTTTT
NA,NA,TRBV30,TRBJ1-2,CAWAGTLYGYTF,TGTGCCTGGGCGGGGACACTCTATGGCTACACCTTC
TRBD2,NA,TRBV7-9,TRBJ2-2,CASSLGGLLTGELFF,TGTGCCAGCAGCTTAGGGGGACTACTCACCGGGGAGCTGTTTTTT
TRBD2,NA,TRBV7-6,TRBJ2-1,CASSFSGSDGDEQFF,TGTGCCAGCAGCTTTAGCGGGAGCGACGGCGATGAGCAGTTCTTC
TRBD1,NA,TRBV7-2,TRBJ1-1,CASSSNDRGIGAFF,TGTGCCAGCAGCTCCAACGACAGGGGGATCGGTGCTTTCTTT
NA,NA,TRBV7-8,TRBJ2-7,CASSLGSGSRYEQYF,TGTGCCAGCAGCTTAGGCTCCGGGAGTCGCTACGAGCAGTACTTC
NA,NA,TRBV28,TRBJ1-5,CASRPGQNSNQPQHF,TGTGCCAGCAGACCGGGACAAAATAGCAATCAGCCCCAGCATTTT
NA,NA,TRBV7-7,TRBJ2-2,CASSLAPHTGELFF,TGTGCCAGCAGCTTAGCTCCCCACACCGGGGAGCTGTTTTTT
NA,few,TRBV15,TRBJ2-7,CATSRGTTPYEQYF,TGTGCCACCAGCAGGGGGACCACACCCTACGAGCAGTACTTC
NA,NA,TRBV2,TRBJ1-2,CAGGRGTSFDYGYTF,TGTGCCGGGGGAAGGGGAACGAGTTTTGACTATGGCTACACCTTC
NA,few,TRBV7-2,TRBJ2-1,CASSHQARRSSYNEQFF,TGTGCCAGCAGCCACCAAGCGAGACGGAGCTCCTACAATGAGCAGTTCTTC
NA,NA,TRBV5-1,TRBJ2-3,CASSLGGTFADTQYF,TGCGCCAGCAGCTTGGGGGGGACATTCGCAGATACGCAGTATTTT
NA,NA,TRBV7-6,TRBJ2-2,CASSPRKGGDTGELFF,TGTGCCAGCAGCCCCCGGAAGGGGGGTGACACCGGGGAGCTGTTTTTT
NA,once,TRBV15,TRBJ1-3,CATSRDPRDTIYF,TGTGCCACCAGCAGAGACCCCCGGGACACCATATATTTT
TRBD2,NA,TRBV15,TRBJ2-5,CATSRDGLAGTTQYF,TGTGCCACCAGCAGAGATGGGCTAGCGGGGACAACCCAGTACTTC
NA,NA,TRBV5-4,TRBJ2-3,CASSLGIDSTDTQYF,TGTGCCAGCAGCCTCGGTATTGACAGCACAGATACGCAGTATTTT
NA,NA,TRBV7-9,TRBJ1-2,CASSPTDSYGYTF,TGTGCCAGCAGCCCTACAGATTCCTATGGCTACACCTTC
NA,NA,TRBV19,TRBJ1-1,CASSIPGMNTEAFF,TGTGCCAGTAGTATACCGGGGATGAACACTGAAGCTTTCTTT
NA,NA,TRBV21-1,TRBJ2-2,CASSSWTVTGELFF,TGTGCCAGCAGCAGTTGGACTGTTACCGGGGAGCTGTTTTTT
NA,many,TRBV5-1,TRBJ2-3,CASSFGQTDTQYF,TGCGCCAGCAGCTTCGGACAGACAGATACGCAGTATTTT
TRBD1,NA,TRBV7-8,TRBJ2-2,CASSLRVPGTGSLNTGELFF,TGTGCCAGCAGCTTAAGAGTTCCCGGGACAGGGTCTCTTAACACCGGGGAGCTGTTTTTT
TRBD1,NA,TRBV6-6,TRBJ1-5,CASTGQGTNQPQHF,TGTGCCAGCACGGGACAGGGGACCAATCAGCCCCAGCATTTT
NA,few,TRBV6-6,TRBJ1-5,CASSPKERHRQPQHF,TGTGCCAGCAGCCCCAAGGAGCGTCACAGACAGCCCCAGCATTTT